These T cell receptor beta chains were read from a single sample in a study of a mutant IDH1 vaccine in newly diagnosed glioma. Libraries were prepared by immunoSEQ multiplex PCR; TCRdb keeps only in-frame clonotypes and omits some of them. Of 60,000 to 100,000 clones in the sample, approximately 89% are singletons; the top ten hold over 0.7%. Their target antigens are unknown. Source: PBMCs, taken from a glioma patient whose treatment included an IDH1 peptide vaccine. Receptors were obtained from a woman aged 45-65 years with glioma. CDR3s include the opening cysteine and the closing phenylalanine or tryptophan. The order of the fields is V gene, J gene, clone size, D gene, CDR3 DNA, CDR3 protein. A D gene is named only where the DNA matches it firmly. Clone size is stated in some rows and not others, as once, few, many or a class when expanded.

v_call: TRBV28; j_call: TRBJ1-2; clone_size: -; d_call: -; cdr3_nt: TGTGCCAGCAGTTTAAGCTTCTATGGCTACACCTTC; cdr3_aa: CASSLSFYGYTF
v_call: TRBV6-1; j_call: TRBJ2-2; clone_size: -; d_call: -; cdr3_nt: TGTGCCAGCATTTTAGAAGGGCAGGGGATCGGGGAGCTGTTTTTT; cdr3_aa: CASILEGQGIGELFF
v_call: TRBV7-9; j_call: TRBJ2-1; clone_size: -; d_call: -; cdr3_nt: TGTGCCAGCAGCTTAAGGAGCGTCAATGAGCAGTTCTTC; cdr3_aa: CASSLRSVNEQFF
v_call: TRBV10-3; j_call: TRBJ1-1; clone_size: once; d_call: -; cdr3_nt: TGTGCCATCAAAGTCCCGGGTGAGTTTGACACTGAAGCTTTCTTT; cdr3_aa: CAIKVPGEFDTEAFF
v_call: TRBV5-4; j_call: TRBJ2-7; clone_size: -; d_call: -; cdr3_nt: TGTGCCAGCAGTTTCTCCGGGACTGGGCAATACGAGCAGTACTTC; cdr3_aa: CASSFSGTGQYEQYF
v_call: TRBV6-1; j_call: TRBJ1-4; clone_size: -; d_call: -; cdr3_nt: TGTGCCAGCATCGGACGGTTCCAGGAAAAAAAACTGTTTTTT; cdr3_aa: CASIGRFQEKKLFF
v_call: TRBV7-9; j_call: TRBJ1-1; clone_size: few; d_call: TRBD1; cdr3_nt: TGTGCCAGCAGCCCACAGGGGTTGAACACTGAAGCTTTCTTT; cdr3_aa: CASSPQGLNTEAFF
v_call: TRBV7-9; j_call: TRBJ2-3; clone_size: -; d_call: -; cdr3_nt: TGTGCCAGCAGCTTATGGGGGACAGATACGCAGTATTTT; cdr3_aa: CASSLWGTDTQYF
v_call: TRBV6-1; j_call: TRBJ2-1; clone_size: -; d_call: TRBD2; cdr3_nt: TGTGCCAGCAGGATGGGGGGGAGACGAAATGAGCAGTTCTTC; cdr3_aa: CASRMGGRRNEQFF
v_call: TRBV9; j_call: TRBJ2-1; clone_size: -; d_call: -; cdr3_nt: TGTGCCAGCAGCGTAGTTTACAATGAGCAGTTCTTC; cdr3_aa: CASSVVYNEQFF
v_call: TRBV5-4; j_call: TRBJ1-1; clone_size: -; d_call: -; cdr3_nt: TGCGCCAGCAGCTTGGGTCGGGGGGGAACGTCTGAAGCTTTCTTT; cdr3_aa: CASSLGRGGTSEAFF
v_call: TRBV7-9; j_call: TRBJ2-1; clone_size: -; d_call: TRBD2; cdr3_nt: TGTGCCAGCAGCTCCCGGGGGGGAGATGAGCAGTTCTTC; cdr3_aa: CASSSRGGDEQFF
v_call: TRBV4-1; j_call: TRBJ2-2; clone_size: -; d_call: -; cdr3_nt: TGCGCCAGCAGCCAGGTTGGACAGATGAACACCGGGGAGCTGTTTTTT; cdr3_aa: CASSQVGQMNTGELFF
v_call: TRBV27; j_call: TRBJ2-7; clone_size: -; d_call: TRBD2; cdr3_nt: TGTGCCAGCGGGGGGTTGCTAGCGGGGCCGACCTACGAGCAGTACTTC; cdr3_aa: CASGGLLAGPTYEQYF
v_call: TRBV5-4; j_call: TRBJ1-5; clone_size: -; d_call: -; cdr3_nt: TGTGCCAGCAGCTTGGGACACCCCGGTGAAGGCAATCAGCCCCAGCATTTT; cdr3_aa: CASSLGHPGEGNQPQHF
v_call: TRBV19; j_call: TRBJ1-3; clone_size: once; d_call: TRBD1; cdr3_nt: TGTGCCAGTAGTATAGGGACAGGGGTGTCCGGAAACACCATATATTTT; cdr3_aa: CASSIGTGVSGNTIYF
v_call: TRBV9; j_call: TRBJ2-5; clone_size: -; d_call: TRBD2; cdr3_nt: TGTGCCAGCAGCGTAGCGGGAGGGATTCAAGAGACCCAGTACTTC; cdr3_aa: CASSVAGGIQETQYF
v_call: TRBV28; j_call: TRBJ2-7; clone_size: -; d_call: TRBD2; cdr3_nt: TGTGCCAGCAGTCCCCCAGCGGGAGATTTGCACGAGCAGTACTTC; cdr3_aa: CASSPPAGDLHEQYF
v_call: TRBV7-9; j_call: TRBJ2-7; clone_size: -; d_call: -; cdr3_nt: TGTGCCAGCAGCTACCGTCCTCAGGAGCAGTACTTC; cdr3_aa: CASSYRPQEQYF
v_call: TRBV14; j_call: TRBJ2-7; clone_size: -; d_call: TRBD1; cdr3_nt: TGTGCCAGCAGCCATCCGGGACAGGGAAGGATTTACGAGCAGTACTTC; cdr3_aa: CASSHPGQGRIYEQYF
v_call: TRBV11-2; j_call: TRBJ1-1; clone_size: -; d_call: TRBD1; cdr3_nt: TGTGCCAGCAGCCCCCGACAGGGGAGAAACACTGAAGCTTTCTTT; cdr3_aa: CASSPRQGRNTEAFF
v_call: TRBV5-1; j_call: TRBJ1-1; clone_size: -; d_call: -; cdr3_nt: TGCGCCAGCAGCTTGTTACTCTTGGGTCGCACTGAAGCTTTCTTT; cdr3_aa: CASSLLLLGRTEAFF
v_call: TRBV28; j_call: TRBJ1-2; clone_size: -; d_call: TRBD1; cdr3_nt: TGTGCCAGCAGTTTGGGACAGGGGAACGGCTACACCTTC; cdr3_aa: CASSLGQGNGYTF
v_call: TRBV5-1; j_call: TRBJ2-7; clone_size: -; d_call: -; cdr3_nt: TGCGCCAGCGCCCTTTCGGGGAGAGATTACGAGCAGTACTTC; cdr3_aa: CASALSGRDYEQYF
v_call: TRBV5-1; j_call: TRBJ1-2; clone_size: -; d_call: -; cdr3_nt: TGCGCCAGCAGCTTGGAGGGGTTCCCTAACTATGGCTACACCTTC; cdr3_aa: CASSLEGFPNYGYTF
v_call: TRBV6-5; j_call: TRBJ2-1; clone_size: -; d_call: -; cdr3_nt: TGTGCCAGCAGTTATGGCAGAAGGTACAATGAGCAGTTCTTC; cdr3_aa: CASSYGRRYNEQFF
v_call: TRBV5-1; j_call: TRBJ1-4; clone_size: -; d_call: -; cdr3_nt: TGCGCCAGCCAAGAGTCCGCGGCTAATGAAAAACTGTTTTTT; cdr3_aa: CASQESAANEKLFF
v_call: TRBV19; j_call: TRBJ2-7; clone_size: -; d_call: -; cdr3_nt: TGTGCCAGTAGTTCCCCTACCGGCATGCGGAACGAGCAGTACTTC; cdr3_aa: CASSSPTGMRNEQYF
v_call: TRBV6-1; j_call: TRBJ1-2; clone_size: -; d_call: -; cdr3_nt: TGTGCCAGCAGTACAGCTGATTGGTATGGCTACACCTTC; cdr3_aa: CASSTADWYGYTF
v_call: TRBV19; j_call: TRBJ2-7; clone_size: -; d_call: -; cdr3_nt: TGTGCCCCGTGCTACGAGCAGTACTTC; cdr3_aa: CAPCYEQYF
v_call: TRBV28; j_call: TRBJ2-6; clone_size: -; d_call: TRBD1; cdr3_nt: TGTGCCAGCTGTGGGACAGGGGTTTCCTCTGGGGCCAACGTCCTGACTTTC; cdr3_aa: CASCGTGVSSGANVLTF
v_call: TRBV5-1; j_call: TRBJ2-5; clone_size: -; d_call: -; cdr3_nt: TGCGCCAGCAGCTTGGGGGCGGGACCAGAGACCCAGTACTTC; cdr3_aa: CASSLGAGPETQYF
v_call: TRBV7-3; j_call: TRBJ2-5; clone_size: -; d_call: TRBD2; cdr3_nt: TGTGCCAGCAGCTCAACCGGGACTAGCGGGGAGACCCAGTACTTC; cdr3_aa: CASSSTGTSGETQYF
v_call: TRBV10-2; j_call: TRBJ1-2; clone_size: -; d_call: TRBD1; cdr3_nt: TGCGCCAGCAGACAGGGGCCCTACTATGGCTACACCTTC; cdr3_aa: CASRQGPYYGYTF
v_call: TRBV27; j_call: TRBJ2-2; clone_size: -; d_call: -; cdr3_nt: -; cdr3_aa: CASSSSGGRRNTGELFF
v_call: TRBV5-4; j_call: TRBJ2-3; clone_size: -; d_call: -; cdr3_nt: TGTGCCAGCAGCTTTGTCTCCAAGACCCACACGGCAACAGATACGCAGTATTTT; cdr3_aa: CASSFVSKTHTATDTQYF
v_call: TRBV2; j_call: TRBJ2-3; clone_size: -; d_call: TRBD1; cdr3_nt: TGTGCCAGCAGCGTCGGACAGGGGGCCACAGATACGCAGTATTTT; cdr3_aa: CASSVGQGATDTQYF
v_call: TRBV6-5; j_call: TRBJ2-1; clone_size: -; d_call: TRBD2; cdr3_nt: TGTGCCAGCAGTTACTCGCTAGCGGGAGAGATTGAGCAGTTCTTC; cdr3_aa: CASSYSLAGEIEQFF
v_call: TRBV7-8; j_call: TRBJ2-4; clone_size: -; d_call: TRBD1; cdr3_nt: TGTGCCAGCAGCCCAAGGACAGGGCGGGTGCTCCTTCAGTACTTC; cdr3_aa: CASSPRTGRVLLQYF
v_call: TRBV9; j_call: TRBJ2-1; clone_size: -; d_call: TRBD1; cdr3_nt: TGTGCCAGCAGCCCGCGACAGGGGGGTCTTGAGTTCTTC; cdr3_aa: CASSPRQGGLEFF
v_call: TRBV5-1; j_call: TRBJ2-7; clone_size: -; d_call: -; cdr3_nt: TGCGCCAGCAGCTCAGGTTTGAGGAACGAGCAGTACTTC; cdr3_aa: CASSSGLRNEQYF
v_call: TRBV7-6; j_call: TRBJ2-7; clone_size: -; d_call: -; cdr3_nt: TGTGCCAGCAGCTTATCCGAGAACGGCGAGCAGTACTTC; cdr3_aa: CASSLSENGEQYF
v_call: TRBV5-1; j_call: TRBJ2-1; clone_size: -; d_call: TRBD1; cdr3_nt: TGCGCCAGCGGCGAACCGGGACAGAGATTTTACAATGAGCAGTTCTTC; cdr3_aa: CASGEPGQRFYNEQFF
v_call: TRBV29-1; j_call: TRBJ1-1; clone_size: few; d_call: TRBD1; cdr3_nt: TGCAGCGTTCCCAGGGGGCGGACTGAAGCTTTCTTT; cdr3_aa: CSVPRGRTEAFF
v_call: TRBV28; j_call: TRBJ1-2; clone_size: -; d_call: TRBD1; cdr3_nt: TGTGCCAGCAGTTTAGGGACAGGGGGTAGTACCTATGGCTACACCTTC; cdr3_aa: CASSLGTGGSTYGYTF
v_call: TRBV7-9; j_call: TRBJ2-5; clone_size: -; d_call: -; cdr3_nt: TGTGCCAGCAGCCATGGGTCTAGCGAAGAGACCCAGTACTTC; cdr3_aa: CASSHGSSEETQYF
v_call: TRBV5-1; j_call: TRBJ2-7; clone_size: once; d_call: -; cdr3_nt: TGCGCCAGCAGCTTGCGCAGGGCAGGCCACGAGCAGTACTTC; cdr3_aa: CASSLRRAGHEQYF
v_call: TRBV6-1; j_call: TRBJ2-3; clone_size: -; d_call: -; cdr3_nt: TGTGCCAGCAGGGATCCGGGCCTTCGGGATACGCAGTATTTT; cdr3_aa: CASRDPGLRDTQYF
v_call: TRBV6-6; j_call: TRBJ1-1; clone_size: -; d_call: -; cdr3_nt: TGTGCCAGCAGTAGGGAGTTAATGAACACTGAAGCTTTCTTT; cdr3_aa: CASSRELMNTEAFF
v_call: TRBV11-3; j_call: TRBJ2-1; clone_size: -; d_call: TRBD1; cdr3_nt: TGTGCCAGCAGCTTGACGGGACAGGGGGAGGGTGAGCAGTTCTTC; cdr3_aa: CASSLTGQGEGEQFF
v_call: TRBV5-5; j_call: TRBJ2-3; clone_size: -; d_call: -; cdr3_nt: TGTGCCAGCAGCTTGCGACGGTACGATACGCAGTATTTT; cdr3_aa: CASSLRRYDTQYF
v_call: TRBV6-4; j_call: TRBJ1-5; clone_size: -; d_call: -; cdr3_nt: TGTGCCAGCAGTGACTCCAAGGGGGACGGGCTCGATAGCAATCAGCCCCAGCATTTT; cdr3_aa: CASSDSKGDGLDSNQPQHF
v_call: TRBV19; j_call: TRBJ2-6; clone_size: -; d_call: -; cdr3_nt: TGTGCCAGTAGGGGGCTCCGTAACTCTGGGGCCAACGTCCTGACTTTC; cdr3_aa: CASRGLRNSGANVLTF
v_call: TRBV7-9; j_call: TRBJ2-3; clone_size: -; d_call: TRBD2; cdr3_nt: TGTGCCAGCAGCTTAGGACTAGCGGGAAGGACAGATACGCAGTATTTT; cdr3_aa: CASSLGLAGRTDTQYF
v_call: TRBV30; j_call: TRBJ1-6; clone_size: -; d_call: -; cdr3_nt: TGTGCCTGGAGTGGGGGGGCACCCCTCCACTTT; cdr3_aa: CAWSGGAPLHF
v_call: TRBV28; j_call: TRBJ2-5; clone_size: once; d_call: TRBD2; cdr3_nt: TGTGCCAGCAGTTCTTGGACTAGCGGGATGGGGCAAGAGACCCAGTACTTC; cdr3_aa: CASSSWTSGMGQETQYF
v_call: TRBV7-3; j_call: TRBJ2-1; clone_size: -; d_call: -; cdr3_nt: TGTGCCAGCAGCCCTGGGTCCTCCTACAATGAGCAGTTCTTC; cdr3_aa: CASSPGSSYNEQFF